The 3 T cell receptor beta chains in this list originate from one sample, sequenced in a study of blood T cell repertoires in COVID-19 (dated by TCRdb to 2020 to 2021). Library prep was done by the immunoSEQ multiplex PCR assay. TCRdb retrieved this table from immuneACCESS and kept in-frame rearrangements only. Not all clones are present; in checked studies, unresolved V genes account for under half, and no reason is known for the remainder. The sample table lists hundreds of thousands of clones, 80% of them with a count of one. The ten largest make up roughly 4.3% of the sample. Sequencing was done on a sample of PBMCs or T cells enriched from blood (not recorded which). Receptors were obtained from a young man with acute COVID-19.

The chain employs TRBV18 and TRBJ1-4; weak D call: TRBD1 (5 bases). Trimming left V 2 bases short and J 3 bases short, with 10 bases between. CDR3 length: 15 residues. The germline gives CDR1 KGHSH, CDR2 LQKENI. CDR3 region: CASSPGTGANEKLFF. The CDR3 region has the DNA TGTGCCAGCTCACCAGGAACGGGGGCTAATGAAAAACTGTTTTTT.

V usage is TRBV14 and J usage is TRBJ1-2; TRBD1 agrees at 7 bases. After removal of 3 bases from V and 5 bases from J, the junction contained 0 bases not matched to a gene. In germline, CDR1 is SGHDN, CDR2 FVKESK. The CDR3 has 12 amino acids. The CDR3 protein is CASSQGQYGYTF. The CDR3 DNA follows: TGTGCCAGCAGCCAGGGACAGTATGGCTACACCTTC.

The rearrangement uses TRBV5-4 and TRBJ1-2; no clear D. Germline lookup yields CDR1 SGHNT and CDR2 YYREEE (reference sequence). The CDR3 extends over 13 amino acids. V was shortened by 4 bases and J by 8 bases, with 15 bases between the two germline ends. Written as DNA, the CDR3 is TGTGCCAGCAGCCTGGACGGAGATGTGGGCTACACCTTC. It encodes CASSLDGDVGYTF.